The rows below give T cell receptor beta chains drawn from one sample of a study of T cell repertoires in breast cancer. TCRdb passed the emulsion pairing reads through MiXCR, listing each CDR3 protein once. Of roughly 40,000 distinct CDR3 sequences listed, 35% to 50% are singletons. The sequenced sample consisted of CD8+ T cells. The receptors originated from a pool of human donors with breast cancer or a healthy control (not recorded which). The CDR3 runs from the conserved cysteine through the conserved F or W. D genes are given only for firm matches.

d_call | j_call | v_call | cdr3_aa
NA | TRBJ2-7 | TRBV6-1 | CASSERSQPYF
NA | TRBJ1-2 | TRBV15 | CATSSSGVSDYGYTF
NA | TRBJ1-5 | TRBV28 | CAGRHTGNSNQPQHF
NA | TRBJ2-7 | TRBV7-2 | CASSLGRTATYEQYF
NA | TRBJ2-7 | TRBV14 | CASSEINEQYF
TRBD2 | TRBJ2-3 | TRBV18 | CASSPAGGTNTQYF
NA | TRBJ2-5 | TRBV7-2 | CASSPLLLYQETQYF
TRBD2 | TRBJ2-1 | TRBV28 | CASSTGGENEQFF
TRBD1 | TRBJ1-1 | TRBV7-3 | CASSPLPLRQGNTEAFF
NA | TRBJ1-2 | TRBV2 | CASALGEGYTF